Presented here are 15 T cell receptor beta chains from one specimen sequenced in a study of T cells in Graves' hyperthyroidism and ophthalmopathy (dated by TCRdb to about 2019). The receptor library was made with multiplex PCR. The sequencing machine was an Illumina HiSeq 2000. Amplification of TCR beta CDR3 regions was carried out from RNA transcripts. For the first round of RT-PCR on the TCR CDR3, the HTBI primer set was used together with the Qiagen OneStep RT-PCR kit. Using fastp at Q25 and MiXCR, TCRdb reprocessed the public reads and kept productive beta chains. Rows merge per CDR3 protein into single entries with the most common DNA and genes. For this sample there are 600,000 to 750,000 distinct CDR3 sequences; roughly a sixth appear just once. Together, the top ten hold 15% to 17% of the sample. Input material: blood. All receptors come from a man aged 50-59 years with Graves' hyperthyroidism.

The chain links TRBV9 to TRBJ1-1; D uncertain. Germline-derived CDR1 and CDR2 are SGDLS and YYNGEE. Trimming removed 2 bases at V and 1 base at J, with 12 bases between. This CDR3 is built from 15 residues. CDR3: CASSVAPGQNTEAFF. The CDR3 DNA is TGTGCCAGCAGCGTCGCCCCTGGGCAGAACACTGAAGCTTTCTTT.

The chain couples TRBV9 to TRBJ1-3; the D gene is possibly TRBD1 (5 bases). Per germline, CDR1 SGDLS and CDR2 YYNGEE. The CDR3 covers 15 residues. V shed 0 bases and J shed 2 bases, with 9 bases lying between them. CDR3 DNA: TGTGCCAGCAGCGTAGATGGGGGTACTGGAAACACCATATATTTT. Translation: CASSVDGGTGNTIYF.

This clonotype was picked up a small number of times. The CDR3: CASSPSLSSLGADTQYF. The CDR3 DNA follows: TGTGCCAGCAGTCCCTCCCTGAGTAGCCTGGGAGCAGATACGCAGTATTTT. This chain uses TRBV28 with TRBJ2-3; perhaps TRBD2 as D (5 bases). V lost 5 bases and J 4 bases, leaving 22 bases between the germline ends. The germline V gene encodes CDR1 MDHEN and CDR2 SYDVKM. This CDR3 spans 17 amino acids.

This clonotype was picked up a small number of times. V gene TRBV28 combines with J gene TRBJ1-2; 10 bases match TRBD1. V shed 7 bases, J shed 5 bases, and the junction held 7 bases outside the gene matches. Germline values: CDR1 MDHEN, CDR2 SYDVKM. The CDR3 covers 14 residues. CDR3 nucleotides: TGTGCCAGCACCGAACCGGGACAGGGGTATGGCTACACCTTC. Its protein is CASTEPGQGYGYTF.

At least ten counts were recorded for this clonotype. This CDR3 is CASSKTGGSEKLFF. CDR3 bases: TGTGCCAGCAGTAAGACAGGGGGAAGTGAAAAACTGTTTTTT. This chain connects TRBV7-8 to TRBJ1-4; 9 nucleotides agree with TRBD1. CDR3 length: 14 amino acids. Trimming removed 6 bases from V and 7 bases from J; junction bases left unmatched: 6. Germline CDR1 reads SGHVS; CDR2 reads FQNEAQ.

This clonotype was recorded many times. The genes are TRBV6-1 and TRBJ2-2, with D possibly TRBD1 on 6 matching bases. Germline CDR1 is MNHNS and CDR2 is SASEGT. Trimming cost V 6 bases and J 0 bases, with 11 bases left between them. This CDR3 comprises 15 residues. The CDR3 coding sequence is TGTGCCAGCAGCAGGGACAACGCGAACACCGGGGAGCTGTTTTTT. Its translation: CASSRDNANTGELFF.

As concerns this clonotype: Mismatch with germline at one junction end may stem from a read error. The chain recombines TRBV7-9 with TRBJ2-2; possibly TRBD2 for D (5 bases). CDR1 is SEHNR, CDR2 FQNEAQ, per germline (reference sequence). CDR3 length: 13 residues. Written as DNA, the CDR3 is TGTGCCAGCAGCTTACGAGGCCCCGGGGAGCCGTTTTTT. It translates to CASSLRGPGEPFF.

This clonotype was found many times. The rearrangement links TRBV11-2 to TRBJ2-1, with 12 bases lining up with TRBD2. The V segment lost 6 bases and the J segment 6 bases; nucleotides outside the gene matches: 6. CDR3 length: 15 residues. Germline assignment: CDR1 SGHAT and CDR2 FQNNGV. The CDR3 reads CASRKGTSGFNEQFF. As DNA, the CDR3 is TGTGCCAGCAGAAAGGGGACTAGCGGGTTCAATGAGCAGTTCTTC.

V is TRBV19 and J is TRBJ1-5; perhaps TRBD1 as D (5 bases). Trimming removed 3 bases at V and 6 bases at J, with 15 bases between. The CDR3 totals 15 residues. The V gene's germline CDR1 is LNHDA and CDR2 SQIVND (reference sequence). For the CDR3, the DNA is TGTGCCAGTAGTATTTGGCAGGGCGTCGCTCAGCCCCAGCATTTT. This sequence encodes CASSIWQGVAQPQHF.

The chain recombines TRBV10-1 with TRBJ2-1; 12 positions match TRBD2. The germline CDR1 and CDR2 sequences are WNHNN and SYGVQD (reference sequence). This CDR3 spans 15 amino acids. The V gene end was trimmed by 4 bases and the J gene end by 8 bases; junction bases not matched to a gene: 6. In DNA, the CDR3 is TGCGCCAGCAGTGGGACTAGCGGGACATACGATGAGCAGTTCTTC. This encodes CASSGTSGTYDEQFF.

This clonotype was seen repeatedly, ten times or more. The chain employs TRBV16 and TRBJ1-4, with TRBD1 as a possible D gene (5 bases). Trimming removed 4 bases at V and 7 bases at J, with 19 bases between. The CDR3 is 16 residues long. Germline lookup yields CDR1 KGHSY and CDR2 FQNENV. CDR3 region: CASSPIPQAHREKLFF. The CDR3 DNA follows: TGTGCCAGCAGCCCTATACCACAGGCGCATCGTGAAAAACTGTTTTTT.

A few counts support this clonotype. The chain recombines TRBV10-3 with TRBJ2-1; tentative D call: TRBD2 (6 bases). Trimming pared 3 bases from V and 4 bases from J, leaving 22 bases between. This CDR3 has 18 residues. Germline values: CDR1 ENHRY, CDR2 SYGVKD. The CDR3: CAISDVEGPTRYYNEQFF. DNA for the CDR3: TGTGCCATCAGTGATGTGGAAGGCCCGACTAGGTATTACAATGAGCAGTTCTTC.

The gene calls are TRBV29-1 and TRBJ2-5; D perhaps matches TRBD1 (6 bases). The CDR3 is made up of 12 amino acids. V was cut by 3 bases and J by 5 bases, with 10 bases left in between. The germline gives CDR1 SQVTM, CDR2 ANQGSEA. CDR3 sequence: CSVDSGVETQYF. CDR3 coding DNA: TGCAGCGTTGACTCAGGGGTGGAGACCCAGTACTTC.

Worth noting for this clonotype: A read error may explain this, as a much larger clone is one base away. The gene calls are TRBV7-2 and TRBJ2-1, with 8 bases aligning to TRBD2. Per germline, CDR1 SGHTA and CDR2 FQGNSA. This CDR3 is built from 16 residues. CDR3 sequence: CVSSLASGRSYNEQFF. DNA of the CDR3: TGTGTCAGCAGCTTAGCCAGCGGGAGAAGCTACAATGAGCAGTTCTTC. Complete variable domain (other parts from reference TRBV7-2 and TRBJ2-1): GAGVSQSPSNKVTEKGKDVELRCDPISGHTALYWYRQSLGQGLEFLIYFQGNSAPDKSGLPSDRFSAERTGGSVSTLTIQRTQQEDSAVYLCVSSLASGRSYNEQFFGPGTRLTVL.

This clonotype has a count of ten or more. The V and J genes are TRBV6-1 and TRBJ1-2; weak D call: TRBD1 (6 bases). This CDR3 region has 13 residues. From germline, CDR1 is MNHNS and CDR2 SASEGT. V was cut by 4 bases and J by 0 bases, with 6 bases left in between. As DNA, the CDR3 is TGTGCCAGCAGTGGACAGGCTAACTATGGCTACACCTTC. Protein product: CASSGQANYGYTF.